Listed here is a single T cell receptor (beta chain). No antigen is known for it. Assay: immunoSEQ multiplex PCR; the TCRdb copy retains only in-frame clones and omits some. The top ten clones hold under 2% of a sample with about 180,000 clones, about 88% of them seen once. This sample stems from a study of T cell responses to AZD1222 COVID-19 vaccine. Findings and caveats of the study: Unmutated variant regions are reportedly the target of nearly half of TCRs that are spike-specific. Spike-specific TCR breadth and depth rose after two AZD1222 doses. Among AZD1222 vaccinees, only 5 to 7 were seropositive at baseline.

V lost 7 bases and J lost 8, with 15 bases in between. This CDR3 has 13 residues. The germline CDR1 and CDR2 sequences are SEHNR and FQNEAQ (reference sequence). This clonotype originated in an adult in good health. The specimen comprised peripheral blood, sampled on day 0 of AZD1222 vaccination. The chain carries TRBV7-9 and TRBJ2-1; D might be TRBD1 or TRBD2, each matching 5 bases. As DNA, the CDR3 is TGTGCCAGCAATAGAGGGATAGGGGATGAGCAGTTCTTC. Protein product: CASNRGIGDEQFF.